Detailed here is one T cell receptor (beta chain). What it binds is unknown. Mismatch with germline at one junction end may stem from a read error. This record comes from a study of shared clonotypes between healthy human individuals. Whole-study results and caveats: Across a handful of donors, naive CD4 shared roughly 5.2%, naive CD8 approximately 3.5%, memory CD4 roughly 2.1%, memory CD8 0.4%.

The germline CDR1 and CDR2 sequences are SNHLY and FYNNEI. This CDR3 comprises 16 residues. In the sorted-subset replicate PCRs, around 0.2 ug DNA, 30,000 or so T cell genomes, was used. Clones were sequenced by immunoSEQ multiplex PCR, and TCRdb holds only the in-frame ones, with some missing. The sample records a few hundred thousand clones, approximately 79% being singletons. The chain has TRBV2 and TRBJ2-5, with 12 bases identical to TRBD1. This clonotype was sampled from a man aged 30 to 39 in good health. The sequenced sample was memory CD4+ T cells sorted from blood. Subset meaning: CD45RA-negative fraction. The DNA for the CDR3 is TGTGCCAGCGAGCCGGATCCGGGACAGGGGGCTGTTTTGCCCAACTTC. Protein: CASEPDPGQGAVLPNF.